The 24 T cell receptor beta chains given below trace back to one sample, sequenced in a study of OX40 agonist ivuxolimab in advanced cancers. The data were produced by immunoSEQ multiplex PCR, yet TCRdb's version contains in-frame clones alone and is incomplete. The sample consists of more than 65,000 clones, approximately 81% of them appearing once. This specimen was CD4+ or CD8+ T cells sorted from blood, taken in a trial of the OX40 agonist ivuxolimab. The receptors derive from an adult with an advanced solid tumor such as melanoma, head and neck, liver or kidney cancer.

The V call is TRBV6-6, the J call TRBJ2-1; D is ambiguous. Germline CDR1 and CDR2: MNHNY and SVGAGI (reference sequence). V lost 2 bases to trimming and J lost 6 bases, with 8 bases between them. This CDR3 region has 13 residues. This chain's CDR3 is CASSYGPANEQFF. CDR3 bases: TGTGCCAGCAGTTACGGGCCAGCCAATGAGCAGTTCTTC.

This clone was counted only a few times. This chain links TRBV7-2 with TRBJ1-5; 9 bases line up with TRBD1. Germline V gene sequence: CDR1 SGHTA, CDR2 FQGNSA. J was trimmed by 4 bases and V by 5 bases; bases with no gene match: 0. The CDR3 sequence is 13 residues long. The CDR3 DNA sequence: TGTGCCAGCAGCGGGACAGGGAATCAGCCCCAGCATTTT. Translating it yields CASSGTGNQPQHF.

The chain combines TRBV11-2 with TRBJ1-1; TRBD1 is a possible D gene (5 bases). The V end lost 6 bases, the J end lost 6 bases, and 8 bases lay between the germline ends. Germline V gene lookup returns CDR1 SGHAT and CDR2 FQNNGV. The length of the CDR3 is 11 residues. This CDR3 is CASRPTAEAFF. The CDR3 DNA sequence: TGTGCCAGCAGACCGACAGCTGAAGCTTTCTTT. The variable domain in full, completed from reference TRBV11-2 and TRBJ1-1, reads EAGVAQSPRYKIIEKRQSVAFWCNPISGHATLYWYQQILGQGPKLLIQFQNNGVVDDSQLPKDRFSAERLKGVDSTLKIQPAKLEDSAVYLCASRPTAEAFFGQGTRLTVV.

The V gene is TRBV5-6, the J gene TRBJ1-2, with 9 bases fitting TRBD1. The CDR3 is 16 residues long. V lost 2 bases, J lost 6 bases, and 11 bases stayed unmatched. Per germline, CDR1 SGHDT and CDR2 YYEEEE. This chain's CDR3 is CASSFRDRDGTDGYTF. The CDR3 coding sequence is TGTGCCAGCAGCTTCCGGGACAGGGATGGCACGGATGGCTACACCTTC.

The chain uses TRBV11-2 and TRBJ2-1; 8 nucleotides match TRBD2. J was trimmed by 2 bases and V by 4 bases; bases with no gene match: 4. The CDR3 spans 15 residues. Per germline, CDR1 SGHAT and CDR2 FQNNGV. The CDR3 loop is CASSSPGLAYNEQFF. The CDR3 region has the DNA TGTGCCAGCAGCTCACCGGGACTAGCCTACAATGAGCAGTTCTTC.

A few counts support this clone. The chain uses TRBV2 and TRBJ1-1; D is undetermined. Trimming shortened V by 6 bases and J by 5 bases, and 16 bases separated the two germline ends. The CDR3 runs to 14 residues. Germline CDR1 and CDR2: SNHLY and FYNNEI. This CDR3 is CASREALDSTEAFF. CDR3 in DNA: TGTGCCAGCAGGGAGGCTTTGGACTCGACTGAAGCTTTCTTT.

The gene calls are TRBV18 and TRBJ2-3; D is tentatively TRBD1 or TRBD2 (5 bases each). V was shortened by 3 bases and J by 5 bases, with 12 bases between the two germline ends. The CDR3 runs 14 residues. The germline CDR1 and CDR2 sequences are KGHSH and LQKENI. CDR3 in amino acids: CASSPDVGGDTQYF. CDR3 DNA sequence: TGTGCCAGCTCACCTGACGTTGGGGGAGATACGCAGTATTTT.

The chain combines TRBV27 with TRBJ1-1; maybe TRBD1 (5 bases). Germline CDR1 and CDR2: MNHEY and SMNVEV (reference sequence). Trimming stripped 2 bases from V and 0 bases from J, with 7 bases between. This CDR3 has 14 residues. CDR3 bases: TGTGCCAGCAGTTTAAGCAGGGTGAACACTGAAGCTTTCTTT. It yields the protein CASSLSRVNTEAFF.

The gene calls are TRBV6-6 and TRBJ2-7; TRBD1 aligns across 8 bases. The length of the CDR3 is 15 residues. Germline trimming cut 4 bases from V and 2 bases from J; bases unmatched to any gene: 7. Per germline, CDR1 MNHNY and CDR2 SVGAGI (reference sequence). The CDR3 bases are TGTGCCAGCAGTTTGACAGGGGCCAGCACCTACGAGCAGTACTTC. Translated: CASSLTGASTYEQYF.

The rearrangement links TRBV6-9 to TRBJ1-5, with D tentatively TRBD1 (5 bases). V lost 6 bases, J lost 5 bases, and 14 bases lay in between. CDR3 length: 14 residues. CDR1 and CDR2 (germline): MNHGY, SVAAGI. The CDR3: CASSFVGPHQPQHF. CDR3 in DNA: TGTGCCAGCAGCTTCGTGGGACCTCATCAGCCCCAGCATTTT.

The V and J genes are TRBV5-6 and TRBJ1-3; maybe TRBD1 (5 bases). V was pared by 7 bases and J by 2 bases, with 16 bases between. This CDR3 has 15 amino acids. Germline CDR1 reads SGHDT; CDR2 reads YYEEEE. The CDR3 bases are TGTGCCAGCGTTCTCGGGACGGAGACTGGAAACACCATATATTTT. Encoded protein: CASVLGTETGNTIYF.

The CDR3 loop is CASSLSETERNYGYTF. CDR3 DNA: TGTGCCAGCAGCTTGAGTGAGACAGAACGCAACTATGGCTACACCTTC. The chain recombines TRBV5-6 with TRBJ1-2; TRBD1 is a possible D gene (5 bases). In germline, CDR1 is SGHDT, CDR2 YYEEEE. Trimming removed 1 base from V and 2 bases from J, with 15 bases in between. The CDR3 sequence is 16 residues long.

The chain is built from TRBV7-9 and TRBJ1-4, with D unresolved. Trimming left V 2 bases short and J 5 bases short, with 12 bases between. Germline CDR1 SEHNR, CDR2 FQNEAQ (reference sequence). CDR3 length: 15 amino acids. CDR3 sequence reads: CASSLKGGSNEKLFF. CDR3 nucleotide sequence: TGTGCCAGCAGCTTAAAGGGAGGATCGAATGAAAAACTGTTTTTT.

The sample holds one count of this clone. This chain connects TRBV27 to TRBJ2-7, with TRBD1 matching over 9 bases. Germline loops: CDR1 MNHEY, CDR2 SMNVEV (reference sequence). With 5 bases clipped from V and 1 base from J, the junction kept 9 bases outside the gene matches. The CDR3 has 16 residues. DNA of the CDR3: TGTGCCAGCAGTGGACCGGACAGGGGAGGGTCCTACGAGCAGTACTTC. Its translation is CASSGPDRGGSYEQYF.

The chain is built from TRBV19 and TRBJ1-2; 8 bases map to TRBD1. CDR3 length: 12 amino acids. J was trimmed by 3 bases and V by 10 bases; bases with no gene match: 4. Looked up from germline, CDR1 is LNHDA and CDR2 is SQIVND (reference sequence). The CDR3 here is CATKQGDYGYTF. The CDR3 coding sequence is TGTGCCACTAAACAGGGGGACTATGGCTACACCTTC.

The V call is TRBV5-5, the J call TRBJ1-3; tentative D call: TRBD1 (6 bases). V was shortened by 4 bases and J by 0 bases, with 11 bases between the two germline ends. The germline gives CDR1 SGHKS, CDR2 YYEKEE (reference sequence). This CDR3 is built from 15 residues. As DNA, the CDR3 is TGTGCCAGCAGCCGGGGGGACACCTCTGGAAACACCATATATTTT. It translates to CASSRGDTSGNTIYF.

Comments on this clone: Relative to the germline gene, one junction end is altered; a read error may explain this. This chain connects TRBV7-2 to TRBJ2-3; D call uncertain. Germline CDR1 and CDR2: SGHTA and FQGNSA. CDR3 size: 15 residues. The CDR3 loop is CASTLGRFSTDTQYF. DNA for the CDR3: TGTGCCAGCACCTTAGGGCGCTTTTCCACAGATACGCAGTATTTT.

The gene calls are TRBV6-6 and TRBJ1-1; maybe TRBD1 (5 bases). The CDR3 sequence is 15 residues long. Trimming took 2 bases from V and 7 from J, leaving 17 bases between them. Germline V gene data show CDR1 as MNHNY and CDR2 as SVGAGI (reference sequence). CDR3 DNA: TGTGCCAGCAGTTACCTCAGGGCGGGGGAAGGTGAAGCTTTCTTT. Residues: CASSYLRAGEGEAFF.

This chain uses TRBV5-8 with TRBJ1-2, with D unresolved. The CDR3 extends over 13 amino acids. V was clipped by 4 bases and J by 2 bases, with 9 bases between them. Germline-derived CDR1 and CDR2 are SGHTS and YDEGEE. This chain's CDR3 is CASSRGRNYGYTF. DNA of the CDR3: TGTGCCAGCAGCCGCGGGAGAAACTATGGCTACACCTTC.

This clone showed up just once. The CDR3 DNA sequence: TGTGCCAGCAAGCCAAGGGGGCGAGAGACCCAGTACTTC. It yields the protein CASKPRGRETQYF. The rearrangement uses TRBV5-6 and TRBJ2-5, with 7 bases fitting TRBD1. Germline V CDR1 and CDR2: SGHDT, YYEEEE. The CDR3 runs to 13 residues. The V gene end was trimmed by 6 bases and the J gene end by 4 bases; junction bases not matched to a gene: 6.

V gene TRBV5-1 combines with J gene TRBJ2-2; D gene unclear. The germline CDR1 and CDR2 sequences are SGHRS and YFSETQ. This CDR3 region has 19 residues. V gave up 4 bases and J gave up 0 bases, with 22 bases separating them. The CDR3 nucleotides read TGCGCCAGCAGCCCACGCCCCTTGGGAACGGGCGCGAACACCGGGGAGCTGTTTTTT. This gives the protein CASSPRPLGTGANTGELFF.

This clone was counted once. V usage is TRBV2 and J usage is TRBJ1-6; D is perhaps TRBD1 (5 bases). The CDR3 is 16 amino acids. The V gene lost 5 bases and the J gene lost 0 bases, with 11 bases spanning the gap. The germline V gene has CDR1 SNHLY and CDR2 FYNNEI. The DNA of the CDR3 is TGTGCCAGCAGTCAACGGGGGAGCTCCTATAATTCACCCCTCCACTTT. This codes for CASSQRGSSYNSPLHF.

The rearrangement uses TRBV5-1 and TRBJ1-3, with D uncertain. V was cut by 4 bases and J by 1 base, with 9 bases left in between. This CDR3 has 14 residues. Germline loops: CDR1 SGHRS, CDR2 YFSETQ. The CDR3 nucleotides read TGCGCCAGCAGCCCTGAGGGTTCTGGAAACACCATATATTTT. It translates to CASSPEGSGNTIYF.

This chain joins TRBV14 and TRBJ2-2; maybe TRBD2 (6 bases). The CDR3 contains 13 residues. V was trimmed by 3 bases and J by 8 bases, leaving 10 bases between them. CDR1 is SGHDN, CDR2 FVKESK, per germline. In DNA form, the CDR3 reads TGTGCCAGCAGCCAGACTAGTTTTGGGGAGCTGTTTTTT. Translated: CASSQTSFGELFF. The whole variable domain, filled in from reference TRBV14 and TRBJ2-2, reads EAGVTQFPSHSVIEKGQTVTLRCDPISGHDNLYWYRRVMGKEIKFLLHFVKESKQDESGMPNNRFLAERTGGTYSTLKVQPAELEDSGVYFCASSQTSFGELFFGEGSRLTVL.